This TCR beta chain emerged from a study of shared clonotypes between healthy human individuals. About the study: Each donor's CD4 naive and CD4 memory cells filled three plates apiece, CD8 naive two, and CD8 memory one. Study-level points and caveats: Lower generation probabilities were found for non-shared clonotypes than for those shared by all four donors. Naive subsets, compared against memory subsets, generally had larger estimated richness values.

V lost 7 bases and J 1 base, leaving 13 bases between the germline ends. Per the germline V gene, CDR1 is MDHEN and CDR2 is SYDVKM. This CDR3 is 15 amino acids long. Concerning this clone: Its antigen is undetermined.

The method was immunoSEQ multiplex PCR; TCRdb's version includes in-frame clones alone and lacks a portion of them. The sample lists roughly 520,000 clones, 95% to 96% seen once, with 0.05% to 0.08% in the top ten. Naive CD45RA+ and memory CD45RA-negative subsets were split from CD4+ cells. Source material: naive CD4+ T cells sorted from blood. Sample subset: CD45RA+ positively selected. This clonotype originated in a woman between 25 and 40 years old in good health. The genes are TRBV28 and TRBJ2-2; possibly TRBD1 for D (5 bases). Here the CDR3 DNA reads TGTGCCAGCACCAGACAGAGGCTGAACACCGGGGAGCTGTTTTTT. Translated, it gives CASTRQRLNTGELFF.